Below, 9 T cell receptor beta chains from the same sample are listed, as sequenced in a study of graft-versus-host responses after intestinal transplantation. The method was immunoSEQ multiplex PCR; TCRdb's version includes in-frame clones alone and lacks a portion of them. The sample lists almost 15,000 clones; approximately 61% were seen once. Graft specimens yielded both intraepithelial and lamina propria lymphocytes. This specimen was ileum tissue, taken roughly 720 days after intestinal transplantation. These receptors originate from a human patient who received an intestinal transplant, so some T cells may come from the graft donor.

J is TRBJ2-5 and V is TRBV19; D is possibly TRBD2 (6 bases). The J call may not be correct, given that the DNA end is closer to TRBJ2-7. The CDR3 has 15 residues. Germline CDR1 is LNHDA and CDR2 is SQIVND (reference sequence). The CDR3, as DNA: TGTGCCAGTAGTATAAGCGGGTACCCCTCCTACGAGCAGTACTTC. Its translation is CASSISGYPSYEQYF.

The chain joins TRBV4-3 to TRBJ2-1, with 12 nucleotides matching TRBD2. V shed 1 base and J 3 bases; nucleotides not matched to a gene: 1. The CDR3 runs to 16 residues. From germline, CDR1 is LGHNA and CDR2 YSLEER. CDR3 region: CASSQGLAGDYNEQFF. CDR3 nucleotide sequence: TGCGCCAGCAGCCAAGGACTAGCGGGGGACTACAATGAGCAGTTCTTC.

J is TRBJ2-7 and V is TRBV10-2, with TRBD1 as a possible D gene (5 bases). Trimming cost V 4 bases and J 4 bases, with 8 bases left between them. Germline assignment: CDR1 WSHSY and CDR2 SAAADI. The CDR3 runs 12 residues. The CDR3 spells CASSGDSYEQYF. The CDR3 DNA sequence: TGCGCCAGCAGTGGTGACAGTTACGAGCAGTACTTC.

V is TRBV6-6 and J is TRBJ1-1; TRBD1 is a possible D gene (5 bases). The ends were cut back, 5 bases at V and 0 bases at J, with 10 bases in the middle. The CDR3 contains 14 residues. Looked up from germline, CDR1 is MNHNY and CDR2 is SVGAGI (reference sequence). This chain's CDR3 is CASSSPGMNTEAFF. DNA for the CDR3: TGTGCCAGCAGTAGCCCAGGGATGAACACTGAAGCTTTCTTT.

This clone has more than one count but fewer than ten. The chain is built from TRBV25-1 and TRBJ2-5, with D tentatively TRBD2 (6 bases). From germline, CDR1 is MGHDK and CDR2 SYGVNS. The CDR3 is 15 residues long. Trimming took off 3 bases at V and 5 bases at J, with 16 bases between the two ends. CDR3 nucleotide sequence: TGTGCCAGCAGTGACCTCGTTGGGACTCTGGAGACCCAGTACTTC. This gives the protein CASSDLVGTLETQYF.

A word on this clone: Other DNA sequences in this specimen translate into the identical CDR3. The chain carries TRBV19 and TRBJ2-3; D is ambiguous. Germline CDR1 is LNHDA and CDR2 is SQIVND (reference sequence). The V end lost 5 bases, the J end lost 2 bases, and 8 bases lay between the germline ends. The CDR3 sequence is 13 residues long. The CDR3 loop is CASSSSSTDTQYF. Here the CDR3 DNA reads TGTGCCAGTAGTTCCTCCTCCACAGATACGCAGTATTTT.

The V and J genes are TRBV18 and TRBJ1-6, with a weak D call TRBD1 (6 bases). The CDR3 consists of 13 residues. CDR1 is KGHSH and CDR2 is LQKENI in the germline V gene. Trimming removed 5 bases at V and 7 bases at J, with 9 bases between. The CDR3 nucleotides read TGTGCCAGCTCAGATACAGGGAATTCACCCCTCCACTTT. Translating gives CASSDTGNSPLHF.

This chain uses TRBV11-3 with TRBJ2-5; D call uncertain. The CDR3 is 14 amino acids. V dropped 5 bases and J dropped 5 bases, with 15 bases sitting between them. Germline loops: CDR1 SGHNT, CDR2 YENEEA. The CDR3 reads CASSVSTWMETQYF. CDR3 DNA: TGTGCCAGCAGCGTCTCGACTTGGATGGAGACCCAGTACTTC.

The chain links TRBV19 to TRBJ2-1; 14 nucleotides align to TRBD2. Germline lookup yields CDR1 LNHDA and CDR2 SQIVND (reference sequence). The CDR3 consists of 15 residues. V lost 9 bases and J lost 6; bases outside the gene matches: 7. CDR3 in DNA: TGTGCCAGCGAAATAGGACTAGCGGGGGGCAATGAGCAGTTCTTC. Translating gives CASEIGLAGGNEQFF.